These 27 T cell receptor beta chains came from one sample sequenced in a study of CD8+ T cells in alopecia areata (dated by TCRdb to between 2018 and 2020). The treatment or condition tag for this specimen amounts to: oral pan-JAK inhibitor, 5-10 mg twice daily. The library was made by the immunoSEQ multiplex PCR assay. To provide template for TCR sequencing, every sample had RNA extracted and reverse transcribed into cDNA. Entries here come from immuneACCESS through TCRdb and include only in-frame sequences with V and J called. Some clones fail to appear in such tables; in the studies checked, an unresolved V gene covers under half of the shortfall, and the cause of the remainder is unknown. The sample includes roughly 180,000 clones, with approximately 50% observed a single time. Together, the top ten hold 10% of the sample. Material: CD8+ T cells sorted from blood, obtained around week 54, from a patient treated with tofacitinib. Source of these receptors: a human donor with alopecia areata.

The rearrangement uses TRBV5-6 and TRBJ1-1; D may be TRBD1 (5 bases). V was pared by 4 bases and J by 1 base, with 8 bases between. Germline values: CDR1 SGHDT, CDR2 YYEEEE. The CDR3 has 13 residues. The CDR3 reads CASSMTANTEAFF. The DNA for the CDR3 is TGTGCCAGCAGCATGACAGCGAACACTGAAGCTTTCTTT.

The chain carries TRBV4-1 and TRBJ2-6; the D gene is possibly TRBD2 (5 bases). Germline loops: CDR1 MGHRA, CDR2 YSYEKL. CDR3 length: 15 amino acids. V shed 0 bases and J shed 3 bases, with 6 bases lying between them. Here the CDR3 reads CASSQDEGGANVLTF. The CDR3 coding sequence is TGCGCCAGCAGCCAAGATGAGGGTGGGGCCAACGTCCTGACTTTC.

The CDR3 reads CASSPSPHSPLHF. Here the CDR3 DNA reads TGTGCCAGCTCACCAAGCCCCCATTCACCCCTCCACTTT. V and J are TRBV18 and TRBJ1-6; D not resolved. V was trimmed by 2 bases and J by 8 bases, leaving 7 bases between them. Looked up from germline, CDR1 is KGHSH and CDR2 is LQKENI. The CDR3 extends over 13 amino acids.

This rearrangement joins TRBV5-6 to TRBJ2-2; TRBD1 aligns across 8 bases. Germline loops: CDR1 SGHDT, CDR2 YYEEEE. The J segment lost 7 bases and the V segment lost 4 bases, leaving 3 bases of the junction unmatched. This CDR3 has 13 amino acids. The CDR3 spells CASSLTGGGELFF. The CDR3 DNA reads TGTGCCAGCAGCCTTACAGGGGGCGGGGAGCTGTTTTTT.

The chain carries TRBV5-1 and TRBJ2-1; 14 positions match TRBD2. The CDR3 spans 16 residues. CDR1 and CDR2 from the germline V gene are SGHRS and YFSETQ. Trimming took 3 bases from V and 6 from J; bases not matched to a gene: 5. DNA of the CDR3: TGCGCCAGCAGCTCAGGACTAGCGGGGGGACCCAATGAGCAGTTCTTC. Its protein product is CASSSGLAGGPNEQFF.

The V and J genes are TRBV25-1 and TRBJ1-6; 10 bases fit TRBD1. The CDR3 contains 13 residues. Germline V gives CDR1 MGHDK, CDR2 SYGVNS. V lost 7 bases, J lost 14 bases, and 8 bases stayed unmatched. The CDR3 region is CASIGQGGKTLHF. The DNA of the CDR3 is TGTGCCAGCATTGGACAGGGGGGGAAGACCCTCCACTTT. The full variable domain, in which reference TRBV25-1 and TRBJ1-6 provide the parts outside the CDR3, is EADIYQTPRYLVIGTGKKITLECSQTMGHDKMYWYQQDPGMELHLIHYSYGVNSTEKGDLSSESTVSRIRTEHFPLTLESARPSHTSQYLCASIGQGGKTLHFGNGTRLTVT.

The count of this clone is one. V is TRBV15 and J is TRBJ2-1; 10 bases fit TRBD1. The germline CDR1 and CDR2 sequences are LNHNV and YYDKDF (reference sequence). The CDR3 sequence is 18 residues long. V was pared by 1 base and J by 6 bases, with 12 bases of the junction left unmatched. CDR3 loop: CATSRVPGTGENFNEQFF. The CDR3, as DNA: TGTGCCACCAGCAGAGTTCCCGGGACAGGGGAGAATTTCAATGAGCAGTTCTTC.

The CDR3 sequence is CASSPGGRPGQETQYF. The CDR3 DNA is TGCGCCAGCAGCCCCGGGGGGAGGCCCGGCCAAGAGACCCAGTACTTC. The chain joins TRBV5-1 to TRBJ2-5, with 7 bases that match TRBD2. J gave up 1 base and V 4 bases, and 10 bases lay outside the gene matches. The CDR3 contains 16 residues. The germline gives CDR1 SGHRS, CDR2 YFSETQ.

The chain recombines TRBV9 with TRBJ1-2; TRBD1 aligns across 11 bases. With V trimmed by 4 bases and J by 5 bases, 7 bases remained unmatched. The CDR3 runs to 15 residues. The germline CDR1 and CDR2 sequences are SGDLS and YYNGEE. CDR3: CASSHSGTGGYGYTF. CDR3 DNA sequence: TGTGCCAGCAGCCATTCCGGGACAGGGGGTTATGGCTACACCTTC. Variable domain in full (rest from reference TRBV9 and TRBJ1-2): DSGVTQTPKHLITATGQRVTLRCSPRSGDLSVYWYQQSLDQGLQFLIQYYNGEERAKGNILERFSAQQFPDLHSELNLSSLELGDSALYFCASSHSGTGGYGYTFGSGTRLTVV.

The chain recombines TRBV2 with TRBJ2-7, with D maybe TRBD2 (5 bases). The CDR3 runs 14 residues. V lost 6 bases and J 3 bases, leaving 15 bases between the germline ends. Germline CDR1 reads SNHLY; CDR2 reads FYNNEI. CDR3 sequence: CASRDGLANYEQYF. DNA of the CDR3: TGTGCCAGCAGGGACGGGCTAGCTAACTACGAGCAGTACTTC.

The chain carries TRBV19 and TRBJ1-4; 12 bases align to TRBD1. V trimming: 8 bases; J trimming: 7 bases; junction bases outside the gene matches: 20. CDR3 length: 19 residues. The germline gives CDR1 LNHDA, CDR2 SQIVND (reference sequence). CDR3 in amino acids: CASSPSAGQGASVVEKLFF. In nucleotides, the CDR3 is TGTGCCAGTTCCCCTTCAGCGGGACAGGGGGCCTCTGTCGTTGAAAAACTGTTTTTT.

This clone was counted only a few times. This sequence joins TRBV27 and TRBJ2-5, with 8 bases that match TRBD1. The CDR3 has 12 amino acids. J was trimmed by 5 bases and V by 10 bases; bases with no gene match: 6. CDR1 is MNHEY, CDR2 SMNVEV, per germline (reference sequence). The CDR3 region has the DNA TGTGCCACCCAGGGGGCGAAGGAGACCCAGTACTTC. Translating gives CATQGAKETQYF.

This clone occurred a few times. The CDR3 is CASSQTSGGYNEQFF. CDR3 DNA sequence: TGCGCCAGCAGTCAGACTAGCGGGGGATACAATGAGCAGTTCTTC. The gene calls are TRBV10-1 and TRBJ2-1; 12 positions agree with TRBD2. Germline assignment: CDR1 WNHNN and CDR2 SYGVQD (reference sequence). The CDR3 totals 15 residues. V shed 5 bases and J 4 bases; nucleotides not matched to a gene: 3.

This clone was observed a handful of times. One end of the junction varies from germline; a read error may be responsible. V gene TRBV18 combines with J gene TRBJ2-7, with D possibly TRBD2 on 6 matching bases. In germline, CDR1 is KGHSH, CDR2 LQKENI. The CDR3 spans 14 residues. In nucleotides, the CDR3 is TGTGCCAGCTCATCGCGGGACCGCTCCCACGAGCAGTACTTC. This translates into CASSSRDRSHEQYF.

The rearrangement uses TRBV6-6 and TRBJ2-5; 10 nucleotides align to TRBD2. The V gene end was trimmed by 5 bases and the J gene end by 1 base; junction bases not matched to a gene: 1. Germline values: CDR1 MNHNY, CDR2 SVGAGI (reference sequence). This CDR3 comprises 14 residues. The CDR3 bases are TGTGCCAGCAGTGCTAGCGGGGGCCAAGAGACCCAGTACTTC. Its protein is CASSASGGQETQYF.

In its sample, this clone was seen once. V gene TRBV29-1 combines with J gene TRBJ2-1; D gene ambiguous. V was pared by 6 bases and J by 4 bases, with 19 bases between. The CDR3 is 15 residues long. Germline V gene data show CDR1 as SQVTM and CDR2 as ANQGSEA. This CDR3 reads CSVPRHLTRYNEQFF. Here the CDR3 DNA reads TGCAGCGTCCCGAGACACCTAACCCGATACAATGAGCAGTTCTTC.

The chain combines TRBV13 with TRBJ1-2; D is unresolved. Trimming took off 5 bases at V and 6 bases at J, with 10 bases between the two ends. CDR1 and CDR2 from the germline V gene are PRHDT and FYEKMQ (reference sequence). This CDR3 is built from 12 residues. In DNA form, the CDR3 reads TGTGCCAGCAGCGATGGCATAGATGGCTACACCTTC. Its translation is CASSDGIDGYTF. Full variable domain (outside the CDR3, taken from reference TRBV13 and TRBJ1-2): AAGVIQSPRHLIKEKRETATLKCYPIPRHDTVYWYQQGPGQDPQFLISFYEKMQSDKGSIPDRFSAQQFSDYHSELNMSSLELGDSALYFCASSDGIDGYTFGSGTRLTVV.

The rearrangement links TRBV9 to TRBJ1-2; TRBD1 is a possible D gene (6 bases). The V end lost 4 bases, the J end lost 0 bases, and 10 bases lay between the germline ends. The CDR3 has 14 residues. The V gene's germline CDR1 is SGDLS and CDR2 YYNGEE. CDR3 DNA sequence: TGTGCCAGCAGCCCGGACAGCCCTAACTATGGCTACACCTTC. Protein product: CASSPDSPNYGYTF. The variable domain in full, completed from reference TRBV9 and TRBJ1-2, reads DSGVTQTPKHLITATGQRVTLRCSPRSGDLSVYWYQQSLDQGLQFLIQYYNGEERAKGNILERFSAQQFPDLHSELNLSSLELGDSALYFCASSPDSPNYGYTFGSGTRLTVV.

V usage is TRBV7-9 and J usage is TRBJ2-5; D may be TRBD1 or TRBD2 (5 bases each). Germline V gene lookup returns CDR1 SEHNR and CDR2 FQNEAQ (reference sequence). CDR3 length: 15 residues. The V and J ends lost 5 bases and 1 base respectively, with 14 bases between them. CDR3 in amino acids: CASSRAGATQETQYF. DNA for the CDR3: TGTGCCAGCAGCCGCGCCGGGGCTACCCAAGAGACCCAGTACTTC.

V is TRBV27 and J is TRBJ1-6; D is undetermined. CDR1 is MNHEY, CDR2 SMNVEV, per germline (reference sequence). This CDR3 region has 16 residues. Trimming shortened V by 3 bases and J by 6 bases, and 15 bases separated the two germline ends. The chain's CDR3 is CASSFERDFRNSPLHF. The CDR3 nucleotides read TGTGCCAGCAGTTTTGAAAGGGATTTTCGTAATTCACCCCTCCACTTT.

This sequence joins TRBV6-5 and TRBJ1-1; a possible D gene is TRBD1 (5 bases). Per the germline V gene, CDR1 is MNHEY and CDR2 is SVGAGI. Trimming left V 0 bases short and J 4 bases short, with 9 bases between. CDR3 length: 14 residues. CDR3 residues: CASSYSTEGTEAFF. In DNA, the CDR3 is TGTGCCAGCAGTTACTCGACAGAAGGCACTGAAGCTTTCTTT.

The chain combines TRBV25-1 with TRBJ1-3, with D uncertain. The V gene lost 1 base and the J gene lost 2 bases, with 9 bases spanning the gap. The CDR3 has 15 residues. Germline lookup yields CDR1 MGHDK and CDR2 SYGVNS. The CDR3 nucleotides read TGTGCCAGCAGTGAATCCTGGGGAACTGGAAACACCATATATTTT. Its protein is CASSESWGTGNTIYF.

The chain carries TRBV30 and TRBJ2-5; 10 bases map to TRBD2. With 3 bases clipped from V and 6 bases from J, the junction kept 13 bases outside the gene matches. The CDR3 loop spans 16 amino acids. From germline, CDR1 is GTSNPN and CDR2 SVGIG (reference sequence). DNA for the CDR3: TGTGCCTGGAGCGGACTAGCGGAACGTTGGGGAAAGACCCAGTACTTC. Protein: CAWSGLAERWGKTQYF.

The chain couples TRBV6-5 to TRBJ1-3; D is ambiguous. V lost 7 bases to trimming and J lost 0 bases, with 10 bases between them. This CDR3 is 14 amino acids long. The germline V gene encodes CDR1 MNHEY and CDR2 SVGAGI. This CDR3 reads CASTPGDSGNTIYF. CDR3 DNA: TGTGCCAGCACCCCCGGGGACTCTGGAAACACCATATATTTT.

The chain employs TRBV5-6 and TRBJ2-2, with TRBD1 as a possible D gene (5 bases). The CDR3 spans 15 residues. Germline V gene lookup returns CDR1 SGHDT and CDR2 YYEEEE. The germline V and J ends were trimmed by 0 bases and 0 bases, with 6 bases remaining between them. The CDR3 spells CASSLETANTGELFF. The CDR3, as DNA: TGTGCCAGCAGCTTGGAGACAGCGAACACCGGGGAGCTGTTTTTT.

This clone was recorded at least ten times. The chain recombines TRBV6-6 with TRBJ2-2; 7 nucleotides line up with TRBD1. The CDR3 has 16 residues. The V segment lost 0 bases and the J segment 1 base; nucleotides outside the gene matches: 2. Germline assignment: CDR1 MNHNY and CDR2 SVGAGI (reference sequence). The CDR3 region is CASSYSRDRNTGELFF. In nucleotides, the CDR3 is TGTGCCAGCAGTTACTCTCGGGACAGGAACACCGGGGAGCTGTTTTTT.

V gene TRBV30 combines with J gene TRBJ1-1; possibly TRBD1 for D (5 bases). V lost 0 bases to trimming and J lost 8 bases, with 16 bases between them. Germline CDR1 reads GTSNPN; CDR2 reads SVGIG (reference sequence). This CDR3 comprises 14 residues. CDR3 sequence reads: CAWSVYRRRTEAFF. In DNA form, the CDR3 reads TGTGCCTGGAGTGTCTACCGACGTCGGACAGAAGCTTTCTTT.